A single sample is the source of the 19 T cell receptor beta chains below, sequenced in a study of blood T cell repertoires in COVID-19. Assay used: immunoSEQ multiplex PCR; TCRdb lists only in-frame clones, some missing. The table shows fewer than 100,000 clones, with around 90% occurring only once. The sequenced sample consisted of peripheral blood. These receptors were taken from a man between 65 and 79 years old with acute or convalescent COVID-19.

The CDR3 coding sequence is TGCAGCGTTTCCGGGACAGAGAAATACAATGAGCAGTTCTTC. Protein product: CSVSGTEKYNEQFF. The chain recombines TRBV29-1 with TRBJ2-1; 7 nucleotides agree with TRBD1. This CDR3 has 14 residues. CDR1 and CDR2 from the germline V gene are SQVTM and ANQGSEA. J lost 4 bases, V lost 5 bases, and 8 bases had no gene match.

V usage is TRBV10-2 and J usage is TRBJ2-3; TRBD2 agrees at 16 bases. J was trimmed by 5 bases and V by 3 bases; bases with no gene match: 8. Per the germline V gene, CDR1 is WSHSY and CDR2 is SAAADI. The CDR3 is 18 residues long. CDR3 loop: CASSEGTSGGAFRDTQYF. CDR3 in DNA: TGCGCCAGCAGTGAAGGGACTAGCGGGGGGGCATTTAGAGATACGCAGTATTTT.

The chain couples TRBV6-5 to TRBJ1-2, with a tentative D call TRBD1 (5 bases). The CDR3 contains 15 residues. Germline loops: CDR1 MNHEY, CDR2 SVGAGI. The V gene lost 8 bases and the J gene lost 3 bases, with 19 bases spanning the gap. The CDR3, as DNA: TGTGCCAGCCGTACCGGTGGAGGGGAGGACTATGGCTACACCTTC. It encodes CASRTGGGEDYGYTF.

V and J are TRBV12-3 or TRBV12-4 and TRBJ2-7; 7 bases agree with TRBD1. Germline trimming cut 6 bases from V and 3 bases from J; bases unmatched to any gene: 5. CDR3 length: 13 residues. CDR3 sequence reads: CASRQTGIYEQYF. The CDR3 nucleotides are TGTGCCAGCAGGCAGACAGGGATCTACGAGCAGTACTTC.

This chain joins TRBV7-9 and TRBJ2-2; the D gene is possibly TRBD2 (5 bases). The V and J ends lost 5 bases and 3 bases respectively, with 19 bases between them. The CDR3 runs 17 residues. Germline CDR1 and CDR2: SEHNR and FQNEAQ (reference sequence). CDR3 DNA: TGTGCCAGCAGCCCTTTCGGGGTTGGGGTGGACACCGGGGAGCTGTTTTTT. Translating it yields CASSPFGVGVDTGELFF.

This chain uses TRBV5-4 with TRBJ2-5; 12 nucleotides align to TRBD1. In germline, CDR1 is SGHNT, CDR2 YYREEE (reference sequence). The CDR3 length is 15 residues. Trimming at V came to 0 bases and at J to 7 bases, leaving 4 bases not matched to a gene. This CDR3 is CASSLGDRGRGTQYF. DNA of the CDR3: TGTGCCAGCAGCTTGGGGGACAGGGGGCGGGGGACCCAGTACTTC.

The V gene is TRBV5-4, the J gene TRBJ2-7; D possibly corresponds to TRBD1 (6 bases). This CDR3 is built from 14 residues. In germline, CDR1 is SGHNT, CDR2 YYREEE (reference sequence). The V end lost 0 bases, the J end lost 3 bases, and 10 bases lay between the germline ends. DNA for the CDR3: TGTGCCAGCAGCTTGGAAGGACAGATCTACGAGCAGTACTTC. It is translated as CASSLEGQIYEQYF.

The chain recombines TRBV12-3 or TRBV12-4 with TRBJ1-5; maybe TRBD1 (6 bases). The CDR3 extends over 13 amino acids. V was pared by 6 bases and J by 3 bases, with 9 bases between. The CDR3 here is CASSGQINQPQHF. The CDR3 DNA reads TGTGCCAGCAGCGGACAGATCAATCAGCCCCAGCATTTT.

The chain uses TRBV19 and TRBJ1-5; 8 nucleotides align to TRBD1. This CDR3 is built from 17 residues. The junction had 19 bases not matched to a gene; V was cut back by 11 bases and J by 4 bases. Germline CDR1 reads LNHDA; CDR2 reads SQIVND (reference sequence). CDR3 bases: TGTGCCGGAAAATGGACAGGGATTTTAAGTTCGAATCAGCCCCAGCATTTT. Residues: CAGKWTGILSSNQPQHF. The entire variable domain, with the rest obtained from reference TRBV19 and TRBJ1-5, is as follows: DGGITQSPKYLFRKEGQNVTLSCEQNLNHDAMYWYRQDPGQGLRLIYYSQIVNDFQKGDIAEGYSVSREKKESFPLTVTSAQKNPTAFYLCAGKWTGILSSNQPQHFGDGTRLSIL.

The J gene is TRBJ2-1, the V gene TRBV27, with D perhaps TRBD1 (6 bases). The V gene lost 0 bases and the J gene lost 6 bases, with 15 bases spanning the gap. The germline gives CDR1 MNHEY, CDR2 SMNVEV (reference sequence). This CDR3 contains 16 residues. As DNA, the CDR3 is TGTGCCAGCAGTTTATCGATGGGGGCAGGGGTCAATGAGCAGTTCTTC. Residues: CASSLSMGAGVNEQFF.

The chain recombines TRBV5-1 with TRBJ1-2; a possible D gene is TRBD1 (6 bases). V shed 2 bases and J shed 6 bases, with 14 bases lying between them. This CDR3 has 14 amino acids. Germline V gene lookup returns CDR1 SGHRS and CDR2 YFSETQ. Here the CDR3 DNA reads TGCGCCAGCAGCTTAACAGGGTTTACGGATGGCTACACCTTC. It translates to CASSLTGFTDGYTF.

The CDR3 loop reads CASSSGNLFEKLFF. DNA of the CDR3: TGTGCCAGCAGCTCGGGGAATCTTTTTGAAAAACTGTTTTTT. V and J are TRBV7-9 and TRBJ1-4; unclear D gene. CDR3 length: 14 residues. Germline V CDR1 and CDR2: SEHNR, FQNEAQ (reference sequence). The germline V and J ends were trimmed by 4 bases and 7 bases, with 13 bases remaining between them.

CDR3 protein: CAQFGGQHTEAFF. CDR3 sequence (DNA): TGTGCCCAATTTGGGGGACAGCACACTGAAGCTTTCTTT. The chain joins TRBV10-3 to TRBJ1-1, with 7 bases aligning to TRBD1. CDR3 size: 13 residues. J lost 3 bases, V lost 11 bases, and 9 bases had no gene match. Per the germline V gene, CDR1 is ENHRY and CDR2 is SYGVKD.

J is TRBJ2-6 and V is TRBV19, with D perhaps TRBD1 (5 bases). This CDR3 region has 18 residues. Trimming removed 2 bases from V and 0 bases from J, with 14 bases in between. CDR1 LNHDA and CDR2 SQIVND come from the germline V gene (reference sequence). The chain's CDR3 is CASSINQGRGSGANVLTF. Written as DNA, the CDR3 is TGTGCCAGTAGTATAAATCAGGGTCGCGGCTCTGGGGCCAACGTCCTGACTTTC.

The chain has TRBV14 and TRBJ2-6; D perhaps matches TRBD2 (5 bases). This CDR3 is 15 amino acids long. In germline, CDR1 is SGHDN, CDR2 FVKESK. V was clipped by 4 bases and J by 4 bases, with 11 bases between them. The chain's CDR3 is CASSPLAGGANVLTF. The CDR3, as DNA: TGTGCCAGCAGCCCTCTTGCGGGCGGGGCCAACGTCCTGACTTTC.

This clone was recorded once. The gene calls are TRBV29-1 and TRBJ2-5, with D unresolved. Germline V CDR1 and CDR2: SQVTM, ANQGSEA. The V gene lost 1 base and the J gene lost 1 base, with 7 bases spanning the gap. The CDR3 extends over 13 amino acids. The CDR3 DNA reads TGCAGCGTTGAAGGGAGACCCCAAGAGACCCAGTACTTC. Protein: CSVEGRPQETQYF.

This chain connects TRBV19 to TRBJ1-5; tentatively, D is TRBD1 (5 bases). The CDR3 is 16 amino acids. Trimming cost V 7 bases and J 0 bases, with 16 bases left between them. Germline V gene sequence: CDR1 LNHDA, CDR2 SQIVND (reference sequence). The CDR3 DNA reads as TGTGCCAGTACCCCCGGTCAGGGCTATAGCAATCAGCCCCAGCATTTT. Its protein product is CASTPGQGYSNQPQHF.

This clone has a handful of counts. The rearrangement links TRBV19 to TRBJ1-1; D might be TRBD1 (5 bases). Germline CDR1 is LNHDA and CDR2 is SQIVND (reference sequence). The CDR3 has 14 residues. V was cut by 3 bases and J by 4 bases, with 12 bases left in between. The DNA of the CDR3 is TGTGCCAGTAGTATGGCCAGGGCGAGCACTGAAGCTTTCTTT. Translated: CASSMARASTEAFF.

The chain is built from TRBV5-1 and TRBJ2-3; 9 bases fit TRBD1. The CDR3 extends over 15 amino acids. J was trimmed by 6 bases and V by 5 bases; bases with no gene match: 10. CDR1 and CDR2 (germline): SGHRS, YFSETQ. The chain's CDR3 is CASSNRGQGLDTQYF. The CDR3 DNA follows: TGCGCCAGCAGTAACCGGGGACAGGGCTTGGATACGCAGTATTTT.